Listed here are 29 T cell receptor beta chains from one sample, sequenced in a study of T cell changes during pregnancy in multiple sclerosis. Here immunoSEQ multiplex PCR was the method, and the copy in TCRdb shows in-frame clones only, minus some. Altogether some 100,000 clones are present, almost 95% being singletons, with the ten largest covering around 0.9%. The sample consisted of peripheral blood, taken before pregnancy. The receptors were gathered from a female donor with multiple sclerosis, enrolled in a pregnancy study.

The chain joins TRBV13 to TRBJ2-7; no firm D call. Germline lookup yields CDR1 PRHDT and CDR2 FYEKMQ (reference sequence). The ends were cut back, 5 bases at V and 3 bases at J, with 14 bases in the middle. There are 14 residues in the CDR3. The CDR3 protein is CASSHVLGLYEQYF. DNA of the CDR3: TGTGCCAGCAGCCATGTCTTGGGCCTCTACGAGCAGTACTTC. The variable domain in full, completed from reference TRBV13 and TRBJ2-7, reads AAGVIQSPRHLIKEKRETATLKCYPIPRHDTVYWYQQGPGQDPQFLISFYEKMQSDKGSIPDRFSAQQFSDYHSELNMSSLELGDSALYFCASSHVLGLYEQYFGPGTRLTVT.

The chain couples TRBV4-1 to TRBJ2-2, with D maybe TRBD2 (6 bases). Germline assignment: CDR1 MGHRA and CDR2 YSYEKL. The CDR3 sequence is 15 residues long. With 1 base removed from V and 2 bases from J, the gap between germline ends came to 8 bases. The CDR3 nucleotides read TGCGCCAGCAGCCAAGGGGGAGGCAACACCGGGGAGCTGTTTTTT. It is translated as CASSQGGGNTGELFF.

This chain links TRBV19 with TRBJ1-1, with TRBD1 matching over 9 bases. The CDR3 contains 13 residues. Germline-derived CDR1 and CDR2 are LNHDA and SQIVND (reference sequence). J gave up 7 bases and V 4 bases, and 4 bases lay outside the gene matches. The CDR3: CASSTTGGGEAFF. CDR3 in DNA: TGTGCCAGTAGTACAACAGGGGGCGGTGAAGCTTTCTTT.

The J gene is TRBJ2-7, the V gene TRBV27, with 10 bases aligning to TRBD2. CDR1 and CDR2 from the germline V gene are MNHEY and SMNVEV (reference sequence). This CDR3 has 15 amino acids. Trimming removed 4 bases from V and 2 bases from J; junction bases left unmatched: 5. This CDR3 reads CASSSVAGGPYEQYF. CDR3 sequence (DNA): TGTGCCAGCAGTTCAGTAGCGGGAGGCCCCTACGAGCAGTACTTC.

The chain has TRBV11-2 and TRBJ2-7, with D possibly matching TRBD2 (5 bases). Germline CDR1 reads SGHAT; CDR2 reads FQNNGV. V was shortened by 5 bases and J by 0 bases, with 14 bases between the two germline ends. This CDR3 is 15 amino acids long. The chain's CDR3 is CASSLSASSSYEQYF. The CDR3 bases are TGTGCCAGCAGCCTTAGCGCCTCGAGCTCCTACGAGCAGTACTTC.

The count of this clone is one. The chain carries TRBV25-1 and TRBJ2-6, with a tentative D call TRBD1 (5 bases). V was pared by 4 bases and J by 5 bases, with 21 bases between. Germline CDR1 reads MGHDK; CDR2 reads SYGVNS. This CDR3 has 18 residues. The CDR3 is CASSGLSTGQSRANVLTF. In nucleotides, the CDR3 is TGTGCCAGCAGTGGACTCTCAACTGGACAAAGTCGGGCCAACGTCCTGACTTTC.

V is TRBV30 and J is TRBJ2-7, with 8 bases lining up with TRBD1. Germline V lookup: CDR1 GTSNPN, CDR2 SVGIG (reference sequence). The CDR3 loop spans 14 amino acids. After removal of 2 bases from V and 5 bases from J, the junction contained 8 bases not matched to a gene. Here the CDR3 DNA reads TGTGCCTGGAGTCTGCCAGGGGGCGCGAACGAGCAGTACTTC. The encoded protein is CAWSLPGGANEQYF.

This CDR3 reads CASSWGQGGPSTF. CDR3 coding DNA: TGTGCCAGCAGTTGGGGACAGGGGGGCCCCTCCACCTTC. The chain employs TRBV27 and TRBJ1-2; the match to TRBD1 covers 11 bases. Unmatched junction bases numbered 8, after V lost 4 bases and J lost 13 bases. Germline lookup yields CDR1 MNHEY and CDR2 SMNVEV (reference sequence). This CDR3 region has 13 residues.

The chain uses TRBV6-1 and TRBJ1-2; D is unresolved. The CDR3 covers 13 residues. Germline assignment: CDR1 MNHNS and CDR2 SASEGT. V gave up 2 bases and J gave up 1 base, with 5 bases separating them. The CDR3 DNA is TGTGCCAGCAGTGAAACGGGTAACTATGGCTACACCTTC. Encoded protein: CASSETGNYGYTF.

The chain carries TRBV19 and TRBJ2-5; 9 positions match TRBD1. This CDR3 has 15 amino acids. Germline assignment: CDR1 LNHDA and CDR2 SQIVND (reference sequence). The ends lost 3 bases at V and 2 bases at J; junction bases unmatched: 4. The CDR3 reads CASSIGTGYQETQYF. The CDR3 bases are TGTGCCAGTAGTATTGGGACAGGGTATCAAGAGACCCAGTACTTC.

This clone is categorized as medium-sized (0.01 to 0.1%). This chain joins TRBV2 and TRBJ1-2, with a possible D match to TRBD1 (6 bases). V was shortened by 5 bases and J by 7 bases, with 14 bases between the two germline ends. From germline, CDR1 is SNHLY and CDR2 FYNNEI. The CDR3 contains 13 residues. This CDR3 is CASSFYRVAGYTF. The DNA of the CDR3 is TGTGCCAGCAGTTTTTACAGGGTTGCTGGCTACACCTTC. Filled out from reference TRBV2 and TRBJ1-2, the complete variable domain reads EPEVTQTPSHQVTQMGQEVILRCVPISNHLYFYWYRQILGQKVEFLVSFYNNEISEKSEIFDDQFSVERPDGSNFTLKIRSTKLEDSAMYFCASSFYRVAGYTFGSGTRLTVV.

The chain combines TRBV30 with TRBJ2-2, with 7 bases identical to TRBD2. Per germline, CDR1 GTSNPN and CDR2 SVGIG (reference sequence). This CDR3 region has 17 residues. V lost 0 bases to trimming and J lost 2 bases; unmatched junction nucleotides: 9. The CDR3 nucleotides read TGTGCCTGGAGTGTACTACGGCGAGCGGGAAACACCGGGGAGCTGTTTTTT. Its protein product is CAWSVLRRAGNTGELFF. Based on the CDR3 plus reference TRBV30 and TRBJ2-2, the full variable domain is SQTIHQWPATLVQPVGSPLSLECTVEGTSNPNLYWYRQAAGRGLQLLFYSVGIGQISSEVPQNLSASRPQDRQFILSSKKLLLSDSGFYLCAWSVLRRAGNTGELFFGEGSRLTVL.

The chain combines TRBV6-6 with TRBJ1-1; 7 bases line up with TRBD1. Germline V gives CDR1 MNHNY, CDR2 SVGAGI (reference sequence). V shed 5 bases and J 7 bases; nucleotides not matched to a gene: 10. This CDR3 contains 14 residues. CDR3 sequence reads: CASSRVRGLGEAFF. The CDR3 nucleotides are TGTGCCAGCAGTAGGGTAAGGGGGCTGGGTGAAGCTTTCTTT.

V usage is TRBV5-1 and J usage is TRBJ2-5; 8 nucleotides line up with TRBD2. The CDR3 runs 14 residues. Germline V lookup: CDR1 SGHRS, CDR2 YFSETQ. Trimming cost V 3 bases and J 5 bases; bases outside gene matches: 6. This chain's CDR3 is CASSSGGLRETQYF. CDR3 bases: TGCGCCAGCAGCTCGGGGGGGCTCCGGGAGACCCAGTACTTC.

This sequence joins TRBV7-9 and TRBJ2-7; 9 bases agree with TRBD1. CDR3 length equals 15 residues. CDR1 SEHNR and CDR2 FQNEAQ come from the germline V gene (reference sequence). Losses at the gene ends were 5 bases for V and 6 bases for J; bases not matched to a gene: 11. DNA of the CDR3: TGTGCCAGCAGCCTACCAGGGACAGGGCTACCCGAGCAGTACTTC. It specifies CASSLPGTGLPEQYF.

This chain joins TRBV7-9 and TRBJ2-7, with TRBD2 identical over 16 bases. The V gene's germline CDR1 is SEHNR and CDR2 FQNEAQ (reference sequence). V shed 5 bases and J 3 bases; nucleotides not matched to a gene: 4. There are 16 residues in the CDR3. CDR3 DNA: TGTGCCAGCAGCGGGACTAGCGGGAGGGCCTACTACGAGCAGTACTTC. Protein product: CASSGTSGRAYYEQYF.

The J gene is TRBJ2-1, the V gene TRBV4-1, with D perhaps matching TRBD2 (6 bases). CDR1 is MGHRA and CDR2 is YSYEKL in the germline V gene. Trimming took 0 bases from V and 5 from J, leaving 17 bases between them. The CDR3 has 17 residues. The CDR3 region has the DNA TGCGCCAGCAGCCAAGATATTATGGCGGGAATTAACAATGAGCAGTTCTTC. This encodes CASSQDIMAGINNEQFF.

The J gene is TRBJ2-2, the V gene TRBV7-8; D remains unclear. The germline V gene encodes CDR1 SGHVS and CDR2 FQNEAQ. The CDR3 extends over 14 amino acids. Trimming pared 5 bases from V and 9 bases from J, leaving 16 bases between. As DNA, the CDR3 is TGTGCCAGCAGCCCCACCTCTGACAATCGGGAGCTGTTTTTT. This sequence encodes CASSPTSDNRELFF.

The J gene is TRBJ2-3, the V gene TRBV4-1, with TRBD1 identical over 9 bases. This CDR3 spans 13 amino acids. The germline gives CDR1 MGHRA, CDR2 YSYEKL. Trimming took 9 bases from V and 3 from J; bases not matched to a gene: 4. The CDR3 DNA sequence: TGCGCCAGTAAAGGGACAGGGACAGATACGCAGTATTTT. Its protein is CASKGTGTDTQYF.

This clone was observed a single time. V gene TRBV5-6 combines with J gene TRBJ1-3; maybe TRBD1 (6 bases). Germline V lookup: CDR1 SGHDT, CDR2 YYEEEE. The CDR3 contains 14 residues. Trimming left V 1 base short and J 4 bases short, with 9 bases between. The CDR3 nucleotides read TGTGCCAGCAGCTTGATTCAGGGGGGAAACACCATATATTTT. It encodes CASSLIQGGNTIYF. Drawing the rest from reference TRBV5-6 and TRBJ1-3, the complete variable domain is DAGVTQSPTHLIKTRGQQVTLRCSPKSGHDTVSWYQQALGQGPQFIFQYYEEEERQRGNFPDRFSGHQFPNYSSELNVNALLLGDSALYLCASSLIQGGNTIYFGEGSWLTVV.

The J gene is TRBJ1-2, the V gene TRBV29-1; D perhaps matches TRBD1 (5 bases). Looked up from germline, CDR1 is SQVTM and CDR2 is ANQGSEA. V dropped 8 bases and J dropped 4 bases, with 14 bases sitting between them. There are 12 residues in the CDR3. The CDR3 sequence: CSSPGDFYGYTF. The CDR3, as DNA: TGCAGCTCCCCGGGGGACTTCTATGGCTACACCTTC.

The gene calls are TRBV27 and TRBJ2-7, with D perhaps TRBD1 (6 bases). Germline V gene lookup returns CDR1 MNHEY and CDR2 SMNVEV (reference sequence). Trimming removed 2 bases from V and 4 bases from J, with 12 bases in between. The CDR3 sequence is 14 residues long. The CDR3 protein is CASSLTGSRYEQYF. Here the CDR3 DNA reads TGTGCCAGCAGTTTAACAGGGTCCAGGTACGAGCAGTACTTC.

The chain recombines TRBV13 with TRBJ2-2; D is perhaps TRBD2 (6 bases). V was pared by 6 bases and J by 6 bases, with 17 bases between. This CDR3 spans 15 amino acids. Germline CDR1 PRHDT, CDR2 FYEKMQ (reference sequence). The CDR3 loop is CASRRRREQAGELFF. In DNA, the CDR3 is TGTGCCAGCAGGCGAAGGCGGGAACAAGCCGGGGAGCTGTTTTTT.

The chain uses TRBV19 and TRBJ1-2, with 8 bases matching TRBD1. Germline V gives CDR1 LNHDA, CDR2 SQIVND (reference sequence). The CDR3 length is 15 residues. The J segment lost 3 bases and the V segment lost 1 base, leaving 4 bases of the junction unmatched. The CDR3 DNA is TGTGCCAGTAGTATAGGAGGACAGGGTGACTATGGCTACACCTTC. Protein: CASSIGGQGDYGYTF. The full variable domain, its missing parts supplied by reference TRBV19 and TRBJ1-2, is DGGITQSPKYLFRKEGQNVTLSCEQNLNHDAMYWYRQDPGQGLRLIYYSQIVNDFQKGDIAEGYSVSREKKESFPLTVTSAQKNPTAFYLCASSIGGQGDYGYTFGSGTRLTVV.

This clone came up once. The chain uses TRBV5-4 and TRBJ2-7; 9 bases align to TRBD2. Looked up from germline, CDR1 is SGHNT and CDR2 is YYREEE (reference sequence). The CDR3 runs 20 residues. V lost 0 bases and J lost 4; bases outside the gene matches: 20. As DNA, the CDR3 is TGTGCCAGCAGCTTGGGAGGCCCCAATCATTTACTAGCGGGTGCGTACGAGCAGTACTTC. Its protein product is CASSLGGPNHLLAGAYEQYF.

The chain employs TRBV14 and TRBJ2-7, with TRBD2 matching 9 bases. V lost 8 bases and J lost 6; bases outside the gene matches: 20. The CDR3 contains 17 residues. Germline CDR1 reads SGHDN; CDR2 reads FVKESK. The DNA of the CDR3 is TGTGCCAGCTCGAATCGGCTAGCGGGATTCGCGGTCGGCGAGCAGTACTTC. It is translated as CASSNRLAGFAVGEQYF.

This chain connects TRBV5-1 to TRBJ1-5; unclear D gene. The CDR3 runs to 15 residues. Trimming cost V 0 bases and J 3 bases, with 10 bases left between them. Germline V gene data show CDR1 as SGHRS and CDR2 as YFSETQ. The CDR3 DNA sequence: TGCGCCAGCAGCTTGGGCGGGATCATCAATCAGCCCCAGCATTTT. It is translated as CASSLGGIINQPQHF. Full variable domain (missing parts from reference TRBV5-1 and TRBJ1-5): KAGVTQTPRYLIKTRGQQVTLSCSPISGHRSVSWYQQTPGQGLQFLFEYFSETQRNKGNFPGRFSGRQFSNSRSEMNVSTLELGDSALYLCASSLGGIINQPQHFGDGTRLSIL.

This chain links TRBV4-3 with TRBJ2-7; D unclear. Looked up from germline, CDR1 is LGHNA and CDR2 is YSLEER. The CDR3 length is 14 residues. V lost 4 bases to trimming and J lost 3 bases, with 13 bases between them. As DNA, the CDR3 is TGCGCCAGCAGCCCCACCCTGGGCCACTACGAGCAGTACTTC. Amino acids: CASSPTLGHYEQYF.

The CDR3 DNA reads as TGTGCCAGCAGTATCGCGAGCGGGAGTTCCCACAATGAGCAGTTCTTC. Translation gives CASSIASGSSHNEQFF. V is TRBV25-1 and J is TRBJ2-1, with 8 bases lining up with TRBD2. Trimming removed 5 bases from V and 5 bases from J; junction bases left unmatched: 11. Germline values: CDR1 MGHDK, CDR2 SYGVNS. This CDR3 region has 16 residues.